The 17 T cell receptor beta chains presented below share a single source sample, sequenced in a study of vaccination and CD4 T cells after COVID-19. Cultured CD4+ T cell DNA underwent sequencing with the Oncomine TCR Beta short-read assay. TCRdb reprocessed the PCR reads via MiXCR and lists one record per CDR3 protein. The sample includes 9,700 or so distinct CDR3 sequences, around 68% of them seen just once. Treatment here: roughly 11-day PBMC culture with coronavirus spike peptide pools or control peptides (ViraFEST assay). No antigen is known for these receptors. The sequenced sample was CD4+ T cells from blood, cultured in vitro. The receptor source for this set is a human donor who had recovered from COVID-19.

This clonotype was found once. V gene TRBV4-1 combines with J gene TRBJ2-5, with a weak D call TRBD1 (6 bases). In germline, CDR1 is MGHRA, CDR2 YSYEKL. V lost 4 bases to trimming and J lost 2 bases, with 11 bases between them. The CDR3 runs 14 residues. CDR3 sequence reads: CASSPRDTQETQYF. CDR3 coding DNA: TGCGCCAGCAGCCCCCGGGACACACAAGAGACCCAGTACTTC.

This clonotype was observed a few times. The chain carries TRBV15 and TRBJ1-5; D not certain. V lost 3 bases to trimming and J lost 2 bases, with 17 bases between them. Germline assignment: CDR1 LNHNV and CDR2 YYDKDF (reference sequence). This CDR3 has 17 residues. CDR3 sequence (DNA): TGTGCCACCAGCAGGGGTAACCGGGGAGAGGGCAATCAGCCCCAGCATTTT. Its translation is CATSRGNRGEGNQPQHF.

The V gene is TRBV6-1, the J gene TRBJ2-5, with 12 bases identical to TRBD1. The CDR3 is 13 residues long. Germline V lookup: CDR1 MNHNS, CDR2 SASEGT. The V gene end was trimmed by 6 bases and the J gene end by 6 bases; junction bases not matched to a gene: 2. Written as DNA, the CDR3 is TGTGCCAGCAGCTGGGACAGGGGGCAGACCCAGTACTTC. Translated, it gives CASSWDRGQTQYF.

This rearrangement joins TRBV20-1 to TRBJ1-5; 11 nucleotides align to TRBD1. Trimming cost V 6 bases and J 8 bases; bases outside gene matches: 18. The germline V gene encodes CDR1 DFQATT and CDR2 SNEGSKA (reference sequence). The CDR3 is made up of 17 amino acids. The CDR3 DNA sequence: TGCAGTGCACTCTCGCCCCGGACAGGGGGCCAGTTAAAGCCCCAGCATTTT. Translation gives CSALSPRTGGQLKPQHF.

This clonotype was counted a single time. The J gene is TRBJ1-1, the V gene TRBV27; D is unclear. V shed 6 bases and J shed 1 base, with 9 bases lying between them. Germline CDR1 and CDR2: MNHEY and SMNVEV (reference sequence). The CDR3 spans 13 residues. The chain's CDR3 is CASRRKENTEAFF. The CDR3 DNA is TGTGCCAGCAGACGGAAGGAGAACACTGAAGCTTTCTTT.

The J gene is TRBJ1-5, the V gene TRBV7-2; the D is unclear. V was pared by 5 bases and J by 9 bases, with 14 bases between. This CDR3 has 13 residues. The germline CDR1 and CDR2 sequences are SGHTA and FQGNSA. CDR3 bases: TGTGCCAGCAGCCCGGACTCCCCGGGGCCCCAGCATTTT. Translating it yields CASSPDSPGPQHF.

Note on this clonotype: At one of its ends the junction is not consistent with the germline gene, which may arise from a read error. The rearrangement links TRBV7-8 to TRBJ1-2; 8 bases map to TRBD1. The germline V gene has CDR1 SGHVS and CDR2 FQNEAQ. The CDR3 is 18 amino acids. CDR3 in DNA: TGTGCCAGCAGCTTAGCGGAGTGGACAGGGAAGAAGGACTATCGCTACACCTTC. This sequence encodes CASSLAEWTGKKDYRYTF. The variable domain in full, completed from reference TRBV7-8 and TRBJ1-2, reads GAGVSQSPRYKVAKRGQDVALRCDPISGHVSLFWYQQALGQGPEFLTYFQNEAQLDKSGLPSDRFFAERPEGSVSTLKIQRTQQEDSAVYLCASSLAEWTGKKDYRYTFGSGTRLTVV.

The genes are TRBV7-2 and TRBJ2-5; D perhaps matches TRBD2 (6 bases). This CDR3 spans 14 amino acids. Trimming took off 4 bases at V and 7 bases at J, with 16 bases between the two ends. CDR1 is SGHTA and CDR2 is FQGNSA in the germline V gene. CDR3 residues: CASSSEGQGGTQYF. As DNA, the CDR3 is TGTGCCAGCAGCTCGGAGGGCCAAGGAGGGACCCAGTACTTC.

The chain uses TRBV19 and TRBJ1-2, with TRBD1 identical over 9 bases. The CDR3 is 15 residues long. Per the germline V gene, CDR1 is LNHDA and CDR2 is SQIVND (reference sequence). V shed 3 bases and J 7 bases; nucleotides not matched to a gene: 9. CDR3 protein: CASSIPSGTGFGYTF. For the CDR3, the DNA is TGTGCCAGTAGTATCCCTTCCGGGACAGGGTTTGGCTACACCTTC.

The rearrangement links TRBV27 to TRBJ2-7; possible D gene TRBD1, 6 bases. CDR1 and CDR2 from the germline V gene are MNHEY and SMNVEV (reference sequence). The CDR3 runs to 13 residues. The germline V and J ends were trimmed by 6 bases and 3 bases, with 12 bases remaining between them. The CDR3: CASRILGGYEQYF. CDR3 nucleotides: TGTGCCAGCAGGATTCTAGGGGGCTACGAGCAGTACTTC.

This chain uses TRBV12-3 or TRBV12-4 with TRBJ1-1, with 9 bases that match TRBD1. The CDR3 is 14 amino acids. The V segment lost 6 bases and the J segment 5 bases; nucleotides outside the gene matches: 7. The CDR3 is CASSADRGRTEAFF. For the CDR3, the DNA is TGTGCCAGCAGCGCGGACAGGGGACGAACTGAAGCTTTCTTT.

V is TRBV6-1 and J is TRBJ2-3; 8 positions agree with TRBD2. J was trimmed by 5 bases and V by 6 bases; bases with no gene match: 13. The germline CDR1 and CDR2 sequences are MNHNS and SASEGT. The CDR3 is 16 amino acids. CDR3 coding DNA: TGTGCCAGCAGCCCCTCGGGAGCGGGAGTAGGAGATACGCAGTATTTT. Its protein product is CASSPSGAGVGDTQYF.

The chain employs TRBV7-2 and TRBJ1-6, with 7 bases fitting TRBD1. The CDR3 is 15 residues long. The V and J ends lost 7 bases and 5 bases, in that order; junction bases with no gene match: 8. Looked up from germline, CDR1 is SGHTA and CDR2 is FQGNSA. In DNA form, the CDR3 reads TGTGCCAGCACCACAGGGGTGGCCCATAATTCACCCCTCCACTTT. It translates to CASTTGVAHNSPLHF.

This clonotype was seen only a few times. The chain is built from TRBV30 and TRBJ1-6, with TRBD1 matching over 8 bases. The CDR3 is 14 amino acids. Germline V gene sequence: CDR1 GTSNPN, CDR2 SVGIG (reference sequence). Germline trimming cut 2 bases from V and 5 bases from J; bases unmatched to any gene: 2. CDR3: CAWSKGQDNSPLHF. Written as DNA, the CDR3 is TGTGCCTGGAGTAAGGGACAGGATAATTCACCCCTCCACTTT.

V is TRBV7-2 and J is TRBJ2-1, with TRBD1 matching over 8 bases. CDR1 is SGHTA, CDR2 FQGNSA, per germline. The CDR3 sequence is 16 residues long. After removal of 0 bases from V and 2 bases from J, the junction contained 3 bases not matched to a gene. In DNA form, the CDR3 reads TGTGCCAGCAGCTTAGCAGGGACAGGAGCCTACAATGAGCAGTTCTTC. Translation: CASSLAGTGAYNEQFF.

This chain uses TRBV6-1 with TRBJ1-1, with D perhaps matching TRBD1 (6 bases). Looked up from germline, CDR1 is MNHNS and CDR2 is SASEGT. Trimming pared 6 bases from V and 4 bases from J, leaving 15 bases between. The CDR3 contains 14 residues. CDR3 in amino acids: CASSSGQTVTEAFF. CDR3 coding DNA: TGTGCCAGCAGCTCCGGACAGACGGTCACTGAAGCTTTCTTT.

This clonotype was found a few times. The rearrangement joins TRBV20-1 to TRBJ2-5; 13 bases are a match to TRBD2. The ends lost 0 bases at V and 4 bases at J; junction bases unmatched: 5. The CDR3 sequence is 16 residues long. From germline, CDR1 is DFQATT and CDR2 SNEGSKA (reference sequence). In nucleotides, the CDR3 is TGCAGTGCTAGAGAGGGACTAGCGGGGATAGGAGAGACCCAGTACTTC. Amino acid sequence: CSAREGLAGIGETQYF.